This TCR beta chain comes out of a study of blood T cell repertoires in COVID-19. In its sample, this clone was seen once. The junction and the germline gene differ at one end; a read error may be behind it. Cohorts were based on clinical histories the participants reported. The CDR3 extends over 16 amino acids. Germline-derived CDR1 and CDR2 are SSHAT and FNYEAQ (reference sequence). TCRdb's table, derived via immunoSEQ multiplex PCR, lists solely in-frame clones and lacks some. The sample contains a few hundred thousand clones, 75% to 90% of which appear only once. The sequence was obtained from a woman between 40 and 50 years old who had been exposed to COVID-19. Sequences were obtained from PBMCs or T cells enriched from blood (not recorded which). The V call is TRBV7-7, the J call TRBJ2-1, with 14 bases aligning to TRBD2. Here the CDR3 DNA reads TGTGCTAGCAGCCTCACGGGACTAGCGGGAGCCGATGAGCAGTTCTTC. Translating gives CASSLTGLAGADEQFF.